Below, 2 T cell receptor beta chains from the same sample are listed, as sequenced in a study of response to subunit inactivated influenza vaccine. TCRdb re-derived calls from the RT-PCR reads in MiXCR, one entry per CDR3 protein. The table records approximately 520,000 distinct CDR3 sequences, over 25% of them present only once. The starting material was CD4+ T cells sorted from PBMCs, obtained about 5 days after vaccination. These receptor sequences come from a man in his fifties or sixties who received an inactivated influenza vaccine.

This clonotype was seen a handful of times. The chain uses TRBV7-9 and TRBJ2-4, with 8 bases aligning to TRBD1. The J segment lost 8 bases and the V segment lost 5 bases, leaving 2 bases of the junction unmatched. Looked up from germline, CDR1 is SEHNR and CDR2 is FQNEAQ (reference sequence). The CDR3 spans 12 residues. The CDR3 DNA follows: TGTGCCAGCAGCGTGACAGGGGACATTCAGTACTTC. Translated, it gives CASSVTGDIQYF.

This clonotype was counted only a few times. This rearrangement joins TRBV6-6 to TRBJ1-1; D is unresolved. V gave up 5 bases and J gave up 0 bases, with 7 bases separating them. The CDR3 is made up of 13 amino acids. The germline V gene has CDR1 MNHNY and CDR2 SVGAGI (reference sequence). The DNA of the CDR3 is TGTGCCAGCAGTCAGAGCTTGAACACTGAAGCTTTCTTT. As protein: CASSQSLNTEAFF.